This T cell receptor beta chain was sequenced for a study of T cell repertoires in aging, cancer and after chemotherapy. Study-wide context: The whole study produced a dataset of about 8.8 million TCR reads. General study points: Untreated cancer patients had significantly lower blood TCR diversity than age-matched healthy donors. In each cancer cohort, median generation probability increased across chemotherapy, suggesting thymic output rebounded. These repertoire data do not allow conclusions about immunological memory after chemotherapy.

V gave up 2 bases and J gave up 8 bases, with 15 bases separating them. CDR1 and CDR2 from the germline V gene are MNHNS and SASEGT. The CDR3 consists of 14 residues. With regard to this clonotype: Its antigen is still unknown.

Amplification of TCR beta used genomic DNA extracted from peripheral blood. TRB rearrangements spanning V, D and J were amplified using mixed TRB-A/B primers. TCRdb passed the multiplex PCR reads through MiXCR, listing each CDR3 protein once. Of about a thousand distinct CDR3 sequences listed, over 20% were seen once; the top ten hold about a third. V is TRBV6-1 and J is TRBJ1-2, with a weak D call TRBD1 (6 bases). This receptor was identified in a human donor with a solid tumor. The sample consisted of blood. CDR3 DNA sequence: TGTGCCAGCAGTGAACTCCGGGGGGCAGAGGGCTACACCTTC. Residues: CASSELRGAEGYTF.